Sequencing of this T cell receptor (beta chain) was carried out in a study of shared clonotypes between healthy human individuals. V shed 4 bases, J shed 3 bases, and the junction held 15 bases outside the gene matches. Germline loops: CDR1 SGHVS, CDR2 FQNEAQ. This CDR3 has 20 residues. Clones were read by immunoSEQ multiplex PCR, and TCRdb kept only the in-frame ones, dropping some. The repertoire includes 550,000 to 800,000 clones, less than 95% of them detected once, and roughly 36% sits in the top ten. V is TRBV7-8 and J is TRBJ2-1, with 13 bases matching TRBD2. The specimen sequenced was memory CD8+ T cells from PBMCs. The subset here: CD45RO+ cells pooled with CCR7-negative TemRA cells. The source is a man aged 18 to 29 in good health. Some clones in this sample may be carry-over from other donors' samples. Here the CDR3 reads CASSWGLAGLTEAYYNEQFF. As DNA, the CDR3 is TGTGCCAGCAGCTGGGGACTAGCGGGATTAACTGAGGCGTACTACAATGAGCAGTTCTTC.